This is a list of T cell receptor beta chains from one sample in a study of tissue T cells after allogeneic stem cell transplantation. Libraries were prepared by immunoSEQ multiplex PCR; TCRdb keeps only in-frame clonotypes and omits some of them. The sample includes approximately 12,000 clones, around 70% of them seen just once. The material was tissue from the right colon, obtained at autopsy. These receptor sequences come from a woman between 18 and 50 years old with breast cancer. Each CDR3 is given with its conserved first and last residue. Each record gives: D gene, clone size, V gene, J gene, CDR3 DNA, CDR3 protein. The D gene is left open where the match is weak. A row's size may be missing; if present it is once, few, many or a size class.

d_call: -; clone_size: -; v_call: TRBV7-8; j_call: TRBJ2-3; cdr3_nt: TGTGCCAGCAGCCAACGGGGGGATACGCAGTATTTT; cdr3_aa: CASSQRGDTQYF
d_call: -; clone_size: -; v_call: TRBV28; j_call: TRBJ2-3; cdr3_nt: TGTGCCAGCAGTAGCAGTAGGACGCAGTATTTT; cdr3_aa: CASSSSRTQYF
d_call: -; clone_size: -; v_call: TRBV7-2; j_call: TRBJ1-5; cdr3_nt: TGTGCCAGCAGCTTCTCAGGGGTAGGCAATCAGCCCCAGCATTTT; cdr3_aa: CASSFSGVGNQPQHF
d_call: TRBD1; clone_size: -; v_call: TRBV6-5; j_call: TRBJ1-1; cdr3_nt: TGTGCCAGCAGCGACGGACAGGGTTACCCTGAAGCTTTCTTT; cdr3_aa: CASSDGQGYPEAFF
d_call: TRBD1; clone_size: -; v_call: TRBV3-1/TRBV3-2; j_call: TRBJ2-7; cdr3_nt: TGTGCCAGCCTCGGACAGGGAGCCTACGAGCAGTACTTC; cdr3_aa: CASLGQGAYEQYF
d_call: TRBD2; clone_size: -; v_call: TRBV6-2/TRBV6-3; j_call: TRBJ2-1; cdr3_nt: TGTGCCAGCAGTTACTCTGCGCCTAGCGGATACTATGAGCAGTTCTTC; cdr3_aa: CASSYSAPSGYYEQFF
d_call: -; clone_size: -; v_call: TRBV19; j_call: TRBJ2-5; cdr3_nt: TGTGCCAGTAGTATGTATGGAGACAGAGGCGGCGGGAAGACCCAGTACTTC; cdr3_aa: CASSMYGDRGGGKTQYF
d_call: -; clone_size: -; v_call: TRBV6-5; j_call: TRBJ2-7; cdr3_nt: TGTGCCAGCAGTTGGACTCGAACCTACGAGCAGTACTTC; cdr3_aa: CASSWTRTYEQYF
d_call: TRBD2; clone_size: -; v_call: TRBV9; j_call: TRBJ2-5; cdr3_nt: TGTGCCAGCAGCGCTCCGCGGGGGGGCGTTTACCAAGGGACCCAGTACTTC; cdr3_aa: CASSAPRGGVYQGTQYF
d_call: TRBD1; clone_size: -; v_call: TRBV5-1; j_call: TRBJ2-6; cdr3_nt: TGCGCCAGCAGCAAAGACAGGGCGAGCGGGGCCAACGTCCTGACTTTC; cdr3_aa: CASSKDRASGANVLTF
d_call: -; clone_size: -; v_call: TRBV3-1/TRBV3-2; j_call: TRBJ2-5; cdr3_nt: TGTGCCAGCCCGAGGGACTTACAAGAGACCCAGTACTTC; cdr3_aa: CASPRDLQETQYF
d_call: -; clone_size: -; v_call: TRBV2; j_call: TRBJ2-7; cdr3_nt: TGTGCCAGCAGTGATATGGATAGCTACCACGAGCAGTACTTC; cdr3_aa: CASSDMDSYHEQYF
d_call: -; clone_size: few; v_call: TRBV6-6; j_call: TRBJ2-3; cdr3_nt: TGTGCCAGTGGATTAGCTCGCGTAACCGGCACAGATACGCAGTATTTT; cdr3_aa: CASGLARVTGTDTQYF
d_call: -; clone_size: -; v_call: TRBV5-8; j_call: TRBJ2-2; cdr3_nt: TGTGCCAGCAGCTCCGACACGAACACCGGGGAGCTGTTTTTT; cdr3_aa: CASSSDTNTGELFF
d_call: -; clone_size: -; v_call: TRBV30; j_call: TRBJ1-2; cdr3_nt: TGTGCCTGGAGTGGGGGTTACTATGGCTACACCTTC; cdr3_aa: CAWSGGYYGYTF
d_call: -; clone_size: few; v_call: TRBV3-1/TRBV3-2; j_call: TRBJ2-3; cdr3_nt: TGTGCCAGCAGCCGGGGGCCGGAGGGGGGATGGGCATCAGATACGCAGTATTTT; cdr3_aa: CASSRGPEGGWASDTQYF
d_call: -; clone_size: once; v_call: TRBV2; j_call: TRBJ2-3; cdr3_nt: TGTGCCAGCAGACGCCGATGGGTCCAACAACGCACAGATACGCAGTATTTT; cdr3_aa: CASRRRWVQQRTDTQYF
d_call: -; clone_size: -; v_call: TRBV7-8; j_call: TRBJ2-6; cdr3_nt: TGTGCCAGCAGCTTATATGTGCAACAAATTAGCTCTGGGGCCAACGTCCTGACTTTC; cdr3_aa: CASSLYVQQISSGANVLTF
d_call: -; clone_size: -; v_call: TRBV7-3; j_call: TRBJ2-5; cdr3_nt: TGTGCCAGCAGCTTCGACAGCGACGAGACCCAGTACTTC; cdr3_aa: CASSFDSDETQYF
d_call: TRBD1; clone_size: -; v_call: TRBV6-5; j_call: TRBJ1-5; cdr3_nt: TGTGCCAGCAGCCGGGGACAGTCGGATCAGCCCCAGCATTTT; cdr3_aa: CASSRGQSDQPQHF
d_call: -; clone_size: -; v_call: TRBV19; j_call: TRBJ2-2; cdr3_nt: TGTGCCAGTAGTGGTGGCAGTGACACCGGGGAGCTGTTTTTT; cdr3_aa: CASSGGSDTGELFF
d_call: TRBD1; clone_size: few; v_call: TRBV6-2/TRBV6-3; j_call: TRBJ2-7; cdr3_nt: TGTGCCAGCAGTTACTCACGACAGGGAGAATACGAGCAGTACTTC; cdr3_aa: CASSYSRQGEYEQYF
d_call: TRBD2; clone_size: -; v_call: TRBV7-8; j_call: TRBJ2-7; cdr3_nt: TGTGCCAGCAGCTTAGCCCTTAGCGGGGGAGCCTACGAGCAGTACTTC; cdr3_aa: CASSLALSGGAYEQYF
d_call: -; clone_size: -; v_call: TRBV30; j_call: TRBJ1-1; cdr3_nt: TGTGCCTGGGGGGGGCCAGGGGCGAACACTGAAGCTTTCTTT; cdr3_aa: CAWGGPGANTEAFF
d_call: -; clone_size: -; v_call: TRBV7-2; j_call: TRBJ2-7; cdr3_nt: TGTGCCAGCAGCTGGCTCGGCGGGGTTACCTACGAGCAGTACTTC; cdr3_aa: CASSWLGGVTYEQYF
d_call: -; clone_size: -; v_call: TRBV11-3; j_call: TRBJ1-6; cdr3_nt: TGTGCCAGCAGCTTAGGGTTCCAGGGCCCCCTCCACTTT; cdr3_aa: CASSLGFQGPLHF
d_call: -; clone_size: -; v_call: TRBV5-4; j_call: TRBJ2-4; cdr3_nt: TGTGCCAGCAGCTCAACCCCGGGCAGTCAGTACTTC; cdr3_aa: CASSSTPGSQYF
d_call: -; clone_size: few; v_call: TRBV7-8; j_call: TRBJ1-3; cdr3_nt: TGTGCCAGCAGCTTAGCCCAGGGATATGGAAACACCATATATTTT; cdr3_aa: CASSLAQGYGNTIYF
d_call: -; clone_size: -; v_call: TRBV2; j_call: TRBJ1-4; cdr3_nt: TGTGCCAGCAGGCCGGTCCCCGGCCAAAAACTGTTTTTT; cdr3_aa: CASRPVPGQKLFF
d_call: -; clone_size: few; v_call: TRBV4-2; j_call: TRBJ1-2; cdr3_nt: TGTGCCAGCAGCCAAGATTACGGGGGGCTGGTAGATGGCTACACCTTC; cdr3_aa: CASSQDYGGLVDGYTF
d_call: -; clone_size: -; v_call: TRBV6-6; j_call: TRBJ1-5; cdr3_nt: TGTGCCAGCAGTTACAGGAATGGCAATCAGCCCCAGCATTTT; cdr3_aa: CASSYRNGNQPQHF
d_call: TRBD1; clone_size: -; v_call: TRBV28; j_call: TRBJ1-1; cdr3_nt: TGTGCCAGCAGACCCGGGACAGGGGCTATCACTGAAGCTTTCTTT; cdr3_aa: CASRPGTGAITEAFF
d_call: -; clone_size: -; v_call: TRBV5-4; j_call: TRBJ2-5; cdr3_nt: TGTGCCAGCAGCTTCTTAGGGGGGGTTGGGGAGACCCAGTACTTC; cdr3_aa: CASSFLGGVGETQYF
d_call: -; clone_size: -; v_call: TRBV4-3; j_call: TRBJ2-1; cdr3_nt: TGCGCCAGCAGCCCCGGAGGGGTCGAGCAGTTCTTC; cdr3_aa: CASSPGGVEQFF
d_call: -; clone_size: few; v_call: TRBV13; j_call: TRBJ2-7; cdr3_nt: TGTGCCAGCAGCTTACGTGCGGGGACGGGGGAGCAGTACTTC; cdr3_aa: CASSLRAGTGEQYF
d_call: TRBD1; clone_size: -; v_call: TRBV5-8; j_call: TRBJ1-6; cdr3_nt: TGTGCCAGCAGCTTGGGACAGGGAAGGGATTCACCCCTCCACTTT; cdr3_aa: CASSLGQGRDSPLHF
d_call: -; clone_size: -; v_call: TRBV7-9; j_call: TRBJ1-2; cdr3_nt: TGTGCCAGCAGCTCAAGGGAGTTCAACTATGGCTACACCTTC; cdr3_aa: CASSSREFNYGYTF